One sample yielded the 14 T cell receptor beta chains listed below, sequenced in a study of T-cell memory formation after mild COVID-19. TCRdb re-called the 5' RACE reads with MiXCR, one entry per CDR3 protein. The sample has 170,000 or so distinct CDR3 sequences, about 20% seen once. The sequencing input was PBMCs or a T cell subset sorted from them (not recorded which). All receptors derive from an adult woman who had mild COVID-19 (a few samples of this study predate the infection). Cell type and time point are not known.

CDR3: CASSLSGFTEAFF. CDR3 nucleotides: TGTGCCAGCAGCTTATCAGGGTTCACTGAAGCTTTCTTT. The chain couples TRBV7-9 to TRBJ1-1; tentative D call: TRBD1 (5 bases). From germline, CDR1 is SEHNR and CDR2 FQNEAQ (reference sequence). CDR3 size: 13 residues. V gave up 2 bases and J gave up 4 bases, with 8 bases separating them.

The chain links TRBV5-1 to TRBJ2-1; 14 bases line up with TRBD2. Germline V CDR1 and CDR2: SGHRS, YFSETQ. The trim removed 3 bases at V and 7 bases at J, leaving 9 bases unmatched. The CDR3 runs to 17 residues. CDR3 amino acids: CASSSGLAGEVRNEQFF. CDR3 in DNA: TGCGCCAGCAGCTCGGGACTAGCGGGAGAGGTCCGTAATGAGCAGTTCTTC.

The rearrangement uses TRBV27 and TRBJ1-1; no reliable D call. CDR1 and CDR2 from the germline V gene are MNHEY and SMNVEV (reference sequence). CDR3 length: 12 amino acids. V gave up 5 bases and J gave up 6 bases, with 10 bases separating them. CDR3 protein: CASSRGSSEAFF. The CDR3 coding sequence is TGTGCCAGCAGTAGAGGGTCGTCTGAAGCTTTCTTT.

V and J are TRBV5-4 and TRBJ1-2; TRBD1 matches 7 bases. The V segment lost 3 bases and the J segment 2 bases; nucleotides outside the gene matches: 7. CDR3 length equals 15 residues. CDR1 SGHNT and CDR2 YYREEE come from the germline V gene (reference sequence). In DNA, the CDR3 is TGTGCCAGCAGCTGGCTCGACAGGGAAAACTATGGCTACACCTTC. It is translated as CASSWLDRENYGYTF.

This clonotype has a handful of counts. This chain connects TRBV7-9 to TRBJ2-7; possible D gene TRBD1, 6 bases. The germline gives CDR1 SEHNR, CDR2 FQNEAQ (reference sequence). V lost 2 bases and J lost 2, with 7 bases in between. The CDR3 has 13 amino acids. CDR3 in amino acids: CASSLPGAYEQYF. The DNA for the CDR3 is TGTGCCAGCAGCTTACCAGGGGCCTACGAGCAGTACTTC.

This chain joins TRBV5-1 and TRBJ2-5, with D possibly matching TRBD2 (6 bases). Trimming removed 3 bases at V and 5 bases at J, with 20 bases between. The length of the CDR3 is 16 residues. Per the germline V gene, CDR1 is SGHRS and CDR2 is YFSETQ. The CDR3 here is CASSSLAEGTSETQYF. CDR3 coding DNA: TGCGCCAGCAGCTCATTGGCCGAGGGGACTTCGGAGACCCAGTACTTC.

The chain carries TRBV24-1 and TRBJ2-2; D assignment may be TRBD1 or TRBD2 (6 bases each). V was shortened by 0 bases and J by 1 base, with 8 bases between the two germline ends. Germline CDR1 is KGHDR and CDR2 is SFDVKD. This CDR3 spans 16 amino acids. The CDR3 is CATSDLRGLNTGELFF. The DNA for the CDR3 is TGTGCCACCAGTGATTTGCGGGGGCTGAACACCGGGGAGCTGTTTTTT.

This clonotype was seen ten or more times. The V gene is TRBV4-3, the J gene TRBJ2-7; TRBD2 might be the D (5 bases). Germline V gene lookup returns CDR1 LGHNA and CDR2 YSLEER. The CDR3 loop spans 17 amino acids. The germline V and J ends were trimmed by 1 base and 0 bases, with 16 bases remaining between them. CDR3 sequence: CASSQGLRTFSSYEQYF. CDR3 sequence (DNA): TGCGCCAGCAGCCAAGGGCTGAGGACTTTTAGCTCCTACGAGCAGTACTTC.

In its sample, this clonotype was seen many times. V is TRBV5-4 and J is TRBJ2-5; 10 positions match TRBD2. The CDR3 extends over 16 amino acids. J gave up 5 bases and V 3 bases, and 10 bases lay outside the gene matches. Germline loops: CDR1 SGHNT, CDR2 YYREEE (reference sequence). Written as DNA, the CDR3 is TGTGCCAGCAGCTGGAGGCGGCTAGCGGGGGTGGAGACCCAGTACTTC. Translating gives CASSWRRLAGVETQYF.

This clonotype was picked up a small number of times. This chain joins TRBV7-9 and TRBJ2-3, with 8 nucleotides matching TRBD2. Germline V gene sequence: CDR1 SEHNR, CDR2 FQNEAQ (reference sequence). The CDR3 is 16 residues long. The trim removed 3 bases at V and 0 bases at J, leaving 5 bases unmatched. In DNA form, the CDR3 reads TGTGCCAGCAGCTTCGGGGCTAGCGGGAGCACAGATACGCAGTATTTT. Translating it yields CASSFGASGSTDTQYF. Full variable domain (outside the CDR3, taken from reference TRBV7-9 and TRBJ2-3): DTGVSQNPRHKITKRGQNVTFRCDPISEHNRLYWYRQTLGQGPEFLTYFQNEAQLEKSRLLSDRFSAERPKGSFSTLEIQRTEQGDSAMYLCASSFGASGSTDTQYFGPGTRLTVL.

In its sample, this clonotype was seen many times. V and J are TRBV5-1 and TRBJ2-1; 8 bases align to TRBD2. Germline V gene data show CDR1 as SGHRS and CDR2 as YFSETQ. The CDR3 is made up of 15 amino acids. Trimming removed 3 bases from V and 3 bases from J; junction bases left unmatched: 5. CDR3 amino acids: CASSYRLAHYNEQFF. CDR3 DNA sequence: TGCGCCAGCAGCTACCGACTAGCGCACTACAATGAGCAGTTCTTC.

This chain connects TRBV4-1 to TRBJ2-4; 10 nucleotides agree with TRBD2. The CDR3 length is 15 residues. Germline CDR1 and CDR2: MGHRA and YSYEKL. V was clipped by 3 bases and J by 4 bases; unmatched bases: 3. CDR3: CASSQERGGKNIQYF. DNA for the CDR3: TGCGCCAGCAGCCAGGAGCGGGGGGGAAAAAACATTCAGTACTTC.

This clonotype appeared many times. The J gene is TRBJ2-2, the V gene TRBV15; D gene uncertain. The ends were cut back, 9 bases at V and 0 bases at J, with 11 bases in the middle. This CDR3 spans 14 amino acids. Germline V gene lookup returns CDR1 LNHNV and CDR2 YYDKDF (reference sequence). This CDR3 reads CATLEKSNTGELFF. The CDR3 DNA follows: TGTGCCACGCTGGAGAAGTCGAACACCGGGGAGCTGTTTTTT.

The chain couples TRBV24-1 to TRBJ2-1; TRBD2 aligns across 14 bases. The CDR3 is made up of 20 amino acids. The V gene's germline CDR1 is KGHDR and CDR2 SFDVKD. Trimming cost V 4 bases and J 0 bases; bases outside gene matches: 10. CDR3 protein: CATSDTTGLAGVLSYNEQFF. CDR3 nucleotides: TGTGCCACCAGTGACACCACGGGACTAGCGGGGGTTCTCTCCTACAATGAGCAGTTCTTC.